These T cell receptor beta chains were read from a single sample in a study of human T cells and chemical hapten exposure. TCRdb reanalysed the RACE reads using MiXCR and keeps one entry per CDR3 protein. This table has roughly 380,000 distinct CDR3 sequences, roughly 4.6% appearing once. The source material was whole blood, sampled in connection with sensitization to the hapten diphenylcyclopropenone (DPC). These TCRs come from a woman in her fifties or sixties with alopecia areata. Some clones in this sample may be carry-over from other donors' samples. Each CDR3 is given with its conserved first and last residue. D genes are given only for firm matches. Rows give clone size only sometimes, using once, few, many, or a class for an expanded clone.

>TRBV27|NA|NA|TRBJ2-1
CASSLRDSDNEQFF
TGTGCCAGCAGTCTGCGGGACTCGGACAATGAGCAGTTCTTC
>TRBV29-1|NA|few|TRBJ1-1
CSLRQEGPEAFF
TGCAGCTTGAGGCAGGAAGGCCCTGAAGCTTTCTTT
>TRBV7-9|NA|NA|TRBJ2-2
CASSLALAANTGELFF
TGTGCCAGCAGCTTAGCGTTGGCGGCGAACACCGGGGAGCTGTTTTTT
>TRBV6-5|TRBD1|NA|TRBJ2-4
CASGRTGSAKNIQYF
TGTGCCAGCGGCCGGACAGGGTCGGCCAAAAACATTCAGTACTTC
>TRBV9|TRBD1|many|TRBJ2-7
CASSMDRGEGEQYF
TGTGCCAGCAGCATGGACAGGGGGGAGGGTGAGCAGTACTTC
>TRBV28|NA|NA|TRBJ1-2
CASSEGSLANYGYTF
TGTGCCAGCAGTGAGGGGTCCCTAGCTAACTATGGCTACACCTTC
>TRBV5-6|NA|NA|TRBJ2-2
CASSPTVRQRTGELFF
TGTGCCAGCAGCCCGACGGTACGACAGCGCACCGGGGAGCTGTTTTTT
>TRBV6-1|NA|few|TRBJ2-6
CASSEVSGSGANVLTF
TGTGCCAGCAGTGAGGTTTCGGGCTCTGGGGCCAACGTCCTGACTTTC
>TRBV5-1|NA|NA|TRBJ2-1
CASSPASGSSYNEQFF
TGCGCCAGCAGTCCCGCGAGCGGCAGCTCCTACAATGAGCAGTTCTTC
>TRBV12-3/TRBV12-4|NA|few|TRBJ1-5
CASTRGADQPQHF
TGTGCGTCAACTAGGGGGGCTGATCAGCCCCAGCATTTT
>TRBV6-6|NA|many|TRBJ2-3
CASSWVGTSTDTQYF
TGTGCCAGCAGTTGGGTCGGCACTAGCACAGATACGCAGTATTTT
>TRBV28|NA|NA|TRBJ1-4
CASSYKRNKGTNEKLFF
TGTGCCAGCAGTTATAAAAGGAATAAGGGCACTAATGAAAAACTGTTTTTT
>TRBV29-1|NA|NA|TRBJ2-5
CSVENRGGGEETQYF
TGCAGCGTTGAAAATAGAGGGGGAGGCGAAGAGACCCAGTACTTC
>TRBV12-3/TRBV12-4|NA|NA|TRBJ2-7
CASSPSGLEQYF
TGTGCCAGCAGTCCCTCAGGGCTCGAGCAGTACTTC
>TRBV29-1|NA|few|TRBJ2-7
CSVETDPASYEQYF
TGCAGCGTTGAAACGGACCCGGCAAGCTACGAGCAGTACTTC
>TRBV12-3/TRBV12-4|TRBD2|many|TRBJ2-5
CASSSSGGHQETQYF
TGTGCCAGCAGTTCTAGCGGGGGCCACCAAGAGACCCAGTACTTC
>TRBV6-1|NA|many|TRBJ1-5
CASSTLQGAGPQHF
TGTGCCAGCAGTACCCTCCAGGGAGCGGGTCCCCAGCATTTT
>TRBV20-1|TRBD1|few|TRBJ1-1
CSARDGRTGLYTEAFF
TGCAGTGCTAGAGATGGGAGGACAGGGTTGTATACTGAAGCTTTCTTT
>TRBV30|NA|NA|TRBJ1-4
CAWSRGGQPGGEKLFF
TGTGCCTGGAGTCGGGGAGGACAGCCCGGTGGTGAAAAACTGTTTTTT
>TRBV20-1|TRBD2|many|TRBJ2-5
CSASSGGTIRDKTQYF
TGCAGTGCTAGTAGCGGGGGGACCATAAGGGATAAAACCCAGTACTTC
>TRBV12-3/TRBV12-4|TRBD1|few|TRBJ1-3
CASSSPYDRGNTIYF
TGTGCCAGCAGTTCACCATACGACAGGGGCAACACCATATATTTT
>TRBV4-1|NA|many|TRBJ1-2
CASSQDLIDYYGYTF
TGCGCCAGCAGCCAAGATCTCATCGATTACTATGGCTACACCTTC
>TRBV20-1|TRBD1|few|TRBJ1-2
CSARDGQAYYGYTF
TGCAGTGCTAGAGACGGACAGGCTTACTATGGCTACACCTTC
>TRBV3-1|TRBD1|many|TRBJ2-7
CASSRGQGLFYEQYF
TGTGCCAGCAGCCGCGGACAGGGGCTATTCTACGAGCAGTACTTC
>TRBV6-1|NA|NA|TRBJ2-1
CATVRGYNEQFF
TGTGCCACCGTTAGGGGCTACAATGAGCAGTTCTTC
>TRBV27|TRBD1|many|TRBJ2-3
CASSYGQGAWGDTQYF
TGTGCCAGCAGTTACGGACAGGGGGCTTGGGGAGATACGCAGTATTTT
>TRBV28|NA|many|TRBJ2-3
CASSSPGSTDTQYF
TGTGCCAGCAGTTCCCCAGGGAGCACAGATACGCAGTATTTT
>TRBV5-1|TRBD2|many|TRBJ2-5
CASSFAPQGGPEETQYF
TGCGCCAGCAGCTTTGCCCCTCAGGGAGGGCCCGAAGAGACCCAGTACTTC
>TRBV12-3/TRBV12-4|TRBD2|many|TRBJ2-3
CASSLNPGGTDTQYF
TGTGCCAGCAGTTTAAACCCGGGGGGAACAGATACGCAGTATTTT
>TRBV6-6|NA|NA|TRBJ2-3
CASRERDTQYF
TGTGCCAGCCGGGAGAGAGATACGCAGTATTTT
>TRBV6-5|NA|many|TRBJ2-5
CASSYSNGRTQYF
TGTGCCAGCAGTTACTCGAACGGCAGGACCCAGTACTTC
>TRBV24-1|TRBD1|NA|TRBJ1-5
CATIQGAGNQPQHF
TGTGCCACCATCCAGGGGGCCGGCAATCAGCCCCAGCATTTT
>TRBV7-6|NA|few|TRBJ2-3
CASNPFVGESTDTQYF
TGTGCCAGCAACCCCTTCGTGGGAGAGAGCACAGATACGCAGTATTTT
>TRBV18|NA|few|TRBJ1-6
CASSPWSGALHF
TGTGCCAGCTCACCATGGTCGGGGGCCCTCCACTTT
>TRBV7-8|NA|NA|TRBJ2-3
CASSSYRELVDTQYF
TGTGCCAGCAGCTCCTACAGGGAGTTAGTGGATACGCAGTATTTT
>TRBV7-8|TRBD1|NA|TRBJ1-3
CASSLRQGISGNTIYF
TGTGCCAGCAGCTTAAGACAGGGAATCTCCGGAAACACCATATATTTT
>TRBV5-1|NA|NA|TRBJ1-6
CATSDGGIYAPLHF
TGCGCCACCTCGGACGGTGGCATATATGCACCCCTCCACTTT
>TRBV6-5|NA|few|TRBJ2-3
CASSPGVASTDTQYF
TGTGCCAGCAGTCCCGGGGTGGCATCCACAGATACGCAGTATTTT
>TRBV6-5|NA|many|TRBJ2-1
CASTPSRTGKQFF
TGTGCCAGCACCCCCTCGCGGACGGGGAAGCAGTTCTTC
>TRBV5-1|NA|many|TRBJ2-3
CASSVGTPLTDTQYF
TGCGCCAGCAGCGTTGGGACACCCCTCACAGATACGCAGTATTTT
>TRBV6-2/TRBV6-3|NA|few|TRBJ1-1
CASSSTGYGTEAFF
TGTGCCAGCAGTTCTACAGGGTACGGCACTGAAGCTTTCTTT
>TRBV28|NA|many|TRBJ2-7
CATRGTAYEQYF
TGTGCCACGCGAGGGACCGCCTACGAGCAGTACTTC
>TRBV6-5|NA|many|TRBJ1-4
CASSLSHEEKLFF
TGTGCCAGCAGCCTCTCACACGAGGAAAAACTGTTTTTT
>TRBV21-1|NA|many|TRBJ2-7
CASSKDPANIPYEQYF
TGTGCCAGCAGCAAAGACCCAGCGAATATACCCTACGAGCAGTACTTC
>TRBV6-6|NA|few|TRBJ1-1
CASTSSQGDEAFF
TGTGCCAGCACATCTAGCCAAGGGGACGAAGCTTTCTTT
>TRBV2|NA|NA|TRBJ1-5
CASSEARRRNQPQHF
TGTGCCAGCAGTGAAGCGAGACGGCGGAATCAGCCCCAGCATTTT
>TRBV2|NA|NA|TRBJ2-1
CASSEARGNNEQFF
TGTGCCAGCAGTGAAGCCCGGGGAAACAATGAGCAGTTCTTC
>TRBV5-5|NA|few|TRBJ1-1
CASSLAGAEEAFF
TGTGCCAGCAGCTTGGCGGGGGCGGAAGAAGCTTTCTTT
>TRBV6-1|TRBD1|few|TRBJ1-3
CASRGRETGSGNTIYF
TGTGCCAGCAGAGGAAGGGAGACAGGGTCAGGAAACACCATATATTTT
>TRBV29-1|TRBD1|few|TRBJ2-7
CSAQGQGIYEQYF
TGCAGCGCCCAGGGACAGGGGATCTACGAGCAGTACTTC
>TRBV10-3|TRBD2|many|TRBJ2-2
CAVPASGARGTGELFF
TGTGCCGTCCCGGCTAGCGGGGCCCGTGGCACCGGGGAGCTGTTTTTT
>TRBV27|NA|NA|TRBJ2-1
CASSGAGNPYNEQFF
TGTGCCAGCAGTGGCGCAGGGAACCCCTACAATGAGCAGTTCTTC